The T cell receptor beta chain described here comes from a study of cytomegalovirus exposure and HLA in healthy donors. Study-wide points: TCR beta sequences reportedly predicted the HLA-A and HLA-B alleles of most subjects accurately.

About this clone: The antigen is unknown.

With 60 Vbeta and 13 Jbeta primers, the PCR was carried out. Only in-frame clones appear in the TCRdb table, and some are missing; sequencing was by immunoSEQ multiplex PCR. Here the sample spans roughly 150,000 clones, about 75% being singletons. The germline gives CDR1 SNHLY, CDR2 FYNNEI. After removal of 7 bases from V and 2 bases from J, the junction contained 7 bases not matched to a gene. CDR3 size: 14 residues. The donors gave bone marrow, and they were healthy. Material for sequencing was PBMCs. The source is a man aged 30 to 45 in good health and CMV-seronegative. V usage is TRBV2 and J usage is TRBJ2-7, with 8 nucleotides matching TRBD1. The CDR3 DNA follows: TGTGCCAGCAATTTGGACAGGGCGGCCTACGAGCAGTACTTC. Its translation: CASNLDRAAYEQYF. Looking up the rest from reference TRBV2 and TRBJ2-7 gives the full variable domain: EPEVTQTPSHQVTQMGQEVILRCVPISNHLYFYWYRQILGQKVEFLVSFYNNEISEKSEIFDDQFSVERPDGSNFTLKIRSTKLEDSAMYFCASNLDRAAYEQYFGPGTRLTVT.